This T cell receptor (beta chain) was retrieved from a study of T cell responses to AZD1222 COVID-19 vaccine. Comment on this clone: The antigen remains undetermined.

Study observations and caveats: In all cases, repertoires were sampled only after the peak T cell response. Spike-specific TCR breadth rose after two AZD1222 doses, and depth rose as well. Reportedly, nearly half the spike-specific TCRs target unmutated variant regions. Possibly, clonal diversity was underestimated; donors were largely white British and included more females.

This table comes from immunoSEQ multiplex PCR, and its TCRdb copy is limited to in-frame clones, with some not included. The sample shows 130,000 or so clones, around 90% of them seen only once. The sequenced sample was peripheral blood, obtained 28 days after the second AZD1222 dose. This TCR was recovered from an adult who received the AZD1222 COVID-19 vaccine.

CDR3 DNA sequence: TGTGCCAGCAGAGGGGCTATGGTAACCGGGGAGCTGTTTTTT. The encoded protein is CASRGAMVTGELFF. The chain combines TRBV27 with TRBJ2-2, with a tentative D call TRBD1 (5 bases). Trimming pared 6 bases from V and 5 bases from J, leaving 13 bases between. This CDR3 region has 14 residues. The germline V gene has CDR1 MNHEY and CDR2 SMNVEV (reference sequence).